The 27 T cell receptor beta chains given below trace back to one sample, sequenced in a study of blood T cell repertoires in COVID-19. The method was immunoSEQ multiplex PCR; TCRdb's version includes in-frame clones alone and lacks a portion of them. The repertoire consists of 150,000 to 200,000 clones, with about 91% occurring once and the leading ten covering around 4%. Sequencing used peripheral blood. These receptors were obtained from a woman aged 25 to 39 with acute or convalescent COVID-19.

V is TRBV3-1 (or the pseudogene TRBV3-2) and J is TRBJ2-2, with TRBD2 matching 7 bases. CDR1 is LGHDT and CDR2 is YNNKEL in the germline V gene (reference sequence). The CDR3 has 16 amino acids. The V and J ends lost 0 bases and 6 bases, in that order; junction bases with no gene match: 7. CDR3 sequence: CASSQDRWTSPGELFF. CDR3 DNA sequence: TGTGCCAGCAGCCAAGATCGCTGGACTAGTCCCGGGGAGCTGTTTTTT.

J is TRBJ1-2 and V is TRBV28; no definite D call. V lost 3 bases, J lost 5 bases, and 19 bases lay in between. This CDR3 is 16 amino acids long. Germline loops: CDR1 MDHEN, CDR2 SYDVKM. The CDR3 protein is CASSFARETQTYGYTF. The DNA of the CDR3 is TGTGCCAGCAGTTTCGCTCGGGAGACACAAACATATGGCTACACCTTC.

Only one count was recorded for this clone. This chain connects TRBV7-9 to TRBJ1-1; D remains ambiguous. The CDR3 sequence is 10 residues long. Trimming took off 8 bases at V and 1 base at J, with 2 bases between the two ends. Germline values: CDR1 SEHNR, CDR2 FQNEAQ (reference sequence). The CDR3 reads CASQNTEAFF. The CDR3 DNA reads as TGTGCCAGCCAGAACACTGAAGCTTTCTTT.

The chain employs TRBV30 and TRBJ1-1; D not resolved. V was shortened by 4 bases and J by 1 base, with 10 bases between the two germline ends. CDR1 and CDR2 (germline): GTSNPN, SVGIG (reference sequence). There are 13 residues in the CDR3. CDR3 sequence reads: CAWTTGGNTEAFF. CDR3 in DNA: TGTGCCTGGACAACGGGAGGGAACACTGAAGCTTTCTTT.

The rearrangement links TRBV7-8 to TRBJ2-7; D is possibly TRBD1 (6 bases). The CDR3 contains 16 residues. Per the germline V gene, CDR1 is SGHVS and CDR2 is FQNEAQ. The ends were cut back, 0 bases at V and 0 bases at J, with 12 bases in the middle. The CDR3 region is CASSLASRGSSYEQYF. The CDR3 DNA reads as TGTGCCAGCAGCTTAGCGAGCAGGGGTAGCTCCTACGAGCAGTACTTC. Together with reference TRBV7-8 and TRBJ2-7, the CDR3 gives the full variable domain: GAGVSQSPRYKVAKRGQDVALRCDPISGHVSLFWYQQALGQGPEFLTYFQNEAQLDKSGLPSDRFFAERPEGSVSTLKIQRTQQEDSAVYLCASSLASRGSSYEQYFGPGTRLTVT.

The V call is TRBV28, the J call TRBJ2-1, with TRBD2 matching over 11 bases. J was trimmed by 10 bases and V by 8 bases; bases with no gene match: 4. This CDR3 has 12 amino acids. Germline CDR1 and CDR2: MDHEN and SYDVKM. CDR3 nucleotide sequence: TGTGCCAGCGTAACTAGCGGGAGCGAGCAGTTCTTC. Translation: CASVTSGSEQFF.

V is TRBV30 and J is TRBJ2-3; D unresolved. This CDR3 spans 10 amino acids. V was clipped by 3 bases and J by 6 bases, with 4 bases between them. The germline V gene encodes CDR1 GTSNPN and CDR2 SVGIG (reference sequence). The CDR3 protein is CAWSYDTQYF. In nucleotides, the CDR3 is TGTGCCTGGAGCTACGATACGCAGTATTTT.

In this sample, this clone turned up once. The V and J genes are TRBV15 and TRBJ1-6; the D is unclear. V gave up 0 bases and J gave up 0 bases, with 12 bases separating them. Germline V gives CDR1 LNHNV, CDR2 YYDKDF (reference sequence). The CDR3 sequence is 18 residues long. In nucleotides, the CDR3 is TGTGCCACCAGCAGAGACCGCACGAGGAGCTCCTATAATTCACCCCTCCACTTT. Protein product: CATSRDRTRSSYNSPLHF.

V gene TRBV5-1 combines with J gene TRBJ1-1; the match to TRBD1 covers 8 bases. Losses at the gene ends were 4 bases for V and 5 bases for J; bases not matched to a gene: 10. Germline CDR1 reads SGHRS; CDR2 reads YFSETQ. This CDR3 region has 15 residues. Written as DNA, the CDR3 is TGCGCCAGCAGCCGGACAGGGTTCCGGCGGACTGAAGCTTTCTTT. Residues: CASSRTGFRRTEAFF.

The rearrangement uses TRBV20-1 and TRBJ2-5, with 7 bases matching TRBD1. V was pared by 3 bases and J by 7 bases, with 11 bases of the junction left unmatched. Germline values: CDR1 DFQATT, CDR2 SNEGSKA (reference sequence). This CDR3 region has 14 residues. The CDR3 DNA reads TGCAGTGCTAGTGGGACAGCCGAGGTTGGGACCCAGTACTTC. Its translation is CSASGTAEVGTQYF.

CDR3 protein: CATSAIGQAYEQYF. In nucleotides, the CDR3 is TGTGCCACCAGCGCGATAGGACAGGCCTACGAGCAGTACTTC. The chain couples TRBV15 to TRBJ2-7; 7 bases are shared with TRBD1. V was clipped by 5 bases and J by 2 bases; unmatched bases: 6. In germline, CDR1 is LNHNV, CDR2 YYDKDF (reference sequence). The length of the CDR3 is 14 residues.

The rearrangement links TRBV24-1 to TRBJ2-6; TRBD2 matches 9 bases. The CDR3 length is 14 residues. V gave up 12 bases and J gave up 1 base; unmatched junction bases: 3. Germline V CDR1 and CDR2: KGHDR, SFDVKD. The CDR3 is CAAGGTSGANVLTF. The CDR3 DNA sequence: TGTGCCGCGGGAGGGACGTCTGGGGCCAACGTCCTGACTTTC.

This rearrangement joins TRBV11-3 to TRBJ2-1; 7 bases are a match to TRBD2. Germline assignment: CDR1 SGHNT and CDR2 YENEEA. V lost 0 bases and J lost 5; bases outside the gene matches: 1. CDR3 length: 14 residues. DNA of the CDR3: TGTGCCAGCAGCTTAGAAGCGGGGAACAATGAGCAGTTCTTC. It codes for CASSLEAGNNEQFF.

The chain combines TRBV5-1 with TRBJ1-1; 7 nucleotides match TRBD1. V gave up 4 bases and J gave up 0 bases; unmatched junction bases: 6. Germline V gene sequence: CDR1 SGHRS, CDR2 YFSETQ. This CDR3 comprises 15 residues. CDR3 bases: TGCGCCAGCAGCCTGGACAGGACCATGAACACTGAAGCTTTCTTT. Its translation is CASSLDRTMNTEAFF.

The chain uses TRBV30 and TRBJ1-6; unclear D gene. CDR3 length: 16 residues. With 2 bases removed from V and 8 bases from J, the gap between germline ends came to 19 bases. Germline CDR1 reads GTSNPN; CDR2 reads SVGIG (reference sequence). The CDR3 here is CAWSPLGASPHSPLHF. The CDR3, as DNA: TGTGCCTGGAGTCCCCTTGGTGCGTCACCTCATTCACCCCTCCACTTT.

This chain connects TRBV2 to TRBJ1-5, with D possibly TRBD1 on 5 matching bases. Trimming left V 5 bases short and J 3 bases short, with 11 bases between. CDR3 length equals 14 residues. Germline V CDR1 and CDR2: SNHLY, FYNNEI. CDR3 loop: CASSYAGFNQPQHF. Here the CDR3 DNA reads TGTGCCAGCAGTTACGCAGGGTTCAATCAGCCCCAGCATTTT.

The rearrangement uses TRBV11-2 and TRBJ2-7, with 12 nucleotides matching TRBD2. Germline trimming cut 6 bases from V and 5 bases from J; bases unmatched to any gene: 11. The CDR3 extends over 16 amino acids. Germline V lookup: CDR1 SGHAT, CDR2 FQNNGV. CDR3 loop: CASSLRTSGILHEQYF. CDR3 DNA: TGTGCCAGCAGTTTGCGGACTAGCGGGATACTCCACGAGCAGTACTTC.

The chain couples TRBV6-5 to TRBJ1-4; possible D gene TRBD1, 5 bases. Trimming took off 0 bases at V and 11 bases at J, with 7 bases between the two ends. Germline CDR1 MNHEY, CDR2 SVGAGI. The CDR3 runs to 12 residues. In nucleotides, the CDR3 is TGTGCCAGCAGTTACTCCGGGGGGAAACTGTTTTTT. It encodes CASSYSGGKLFF.

The chain combines TRBV5-1 with TRBJ2-3; D is uncertain. Looked up from germline, CDR1 is SGHRS and CDR2 is YFSETQ. There are 15 residues in the CDR3. Deletions cut 0 bases from V and 0 bases from J, with 8 bases between. The CDR3 reads CASSLGLPSTDTQYF. For the CDR3, the DNA is TGCGCCAGCAGCTTGGGGCTCCCAAGCACAGATACGCAGTATTTT.

This sequence joins TRBV9 and TRBJ2-1; TRBD2 agrees at 8 bases. The CDR3 runs to 17 residues. Germline V gene sequence: CDR1 SGDLS, CDR2 YYNGEE. The J segment lost 8 bases and the V segment lost 0 bases, leaving 13 bases of the junction unmatched. Written as DNA, the CDR3 is TGTGCCAGCAGCGTAGACCCGGGGGGGACTAGTTGGCATGAGCAGTTCTTC. Amino acids: CASSVDPGGTSWHEQFF.

This clone appeared a few times. The rearrangement joins TRBV30 to TRBJ2-7, with TRBD2 matching over 7 bases. CDR1 is GTSNPN, CDR2 SVGIG, per germline (reference sequence). The CDR3 has 13 residues. The trim removed 0 bases at V and 2 bases at J, leaving 1 base unmatched. CDR3 coding DNA: TGTGCCTGGAGTGTTGGGGGGGCCTACGAGCAGTACTTC. Its protein product is CAWSVGGAYEQYF.

The chain uses TRBV13 and TRBJ1-1; D is perhaps TRBD1 (5 bases). From germline, CDR1 is PRHDT and CDR2 FYEKMQ (reference sequence). This CDR3 region has 14 residues. The ends were cut back, 5 bases at V and 11 bases at J, with 21 bases in the middle. The CDR3 spells CASSPLGLSNWAFF. CDR3 bases: TGTGCCAGCAGCCCATTGGGACTCTCAAACTGGGCTTTCTTT.

As to this clone: The junction departs from the called germline gene at one end, perhaps through a read error. V is TRBV27 and J is TRBJ2-7; 8 positions agree with TRBD1. The CDR3 totals 15 residues. Germline CDR1 and CDR2: MNHEY and SMNVEV (reference sequence). DNA for the CDR3: TGTGCCAGCAGGTTATATGACAGGGGCACCTACGAGCAGTACTTC. Translation: CASRLYDRGTYEQYF.

This rearrangement joins TRBV9 to TRBJ2-2; 8 bases fit TRBD2. Germline loops: CDR1 SGDLS, CDR2 YYNGEE. The CDR3 loop spans 15 amino acids. V dropped 3 bases and J dropped 7; count of bases not matched to a gene: 8. The CDR3 region is CASSASGSGGGELFF. The CDR3 coding sequence is TGTGCCAGCAGCGCCAGCGGGAGCGGGGGCGGGGAGCTGTTTTTT.

V gene TRBV7-2 combines with J gene TRBJ2-1; no reliable D call. V was clipped by 5 bases and J by 6 bases, with 14 bases between them. The CDR3 runs 14 residues. The germline V gene encodes CDR1 SGHTA and CDR2 FQGNSA. The CDR3 sequence is CASSPRLVTNEQFF. The DNA for the CDR3 is TGTGCCAGCAGCCCGAGACTGGTAACCAATGAGCAGTTCTTC.

The rearrangement links TRBV14 to TRBJ2-3, with 7 bases matching TRBD1. CDR3 size: 13 residues. Germline-derived CDR1 and CDR2 are SGHDN and FVKESK. V lost 9 bases, J lost 2 bases, and 5 bases stayed unmatched. CDR3 DNA: TGTGCCAGTTCGGGACAGAACACAGATACGCAGTATTTT. It specifies CASSGQNTDTQYF. Full variable domain (remainder filled in from reference TRBV14 and TRBJ2-3): EAGVTQFPSHSVIEKGQTVTLRCDPISGHDNLYWYRRVMGKEIKFLLHFVKESKQDESGMPNNRFLAERTGGTYSTLKVQPAELEDSGVYFCASSGQNTDTQYFGPGTRLTVL.

The chain uses TRBV7-9 and TRBJ2-3; D may be TRBD2 (5 bases). This CDR3 has 13 amino acids. Germline CDR1 SEHNR, CDR2 FQNEAQ (reference sequence). Trimming took 5 bases from V and 9 from J, leaving 15 bases between them. The CDR3 region has the DNA TGTGCCAGCAGCGCCGGGGATTTTGCAACGCAGTATTTT. Protein sequence: CASSAGDFATQYF.